The 5 T cell receptor beta chains given below trace back to one sample, sequenced in a study of regulatory T cells in long-lasting Graves disease. HTBI primers from iRepertoire and Arm-PCR of CDR3 regions yielded the TCR beta libraries. Using its own MiXCR run on the multiplex PCR reads, TCRdb lists one record per CDR3 protein. This table has hundreds of thousands of distinct CDR3 sequences, 16% appearing once. The time point is: newly diagnosed GD, antithyroid drugs for less than 3 months. The TCR library was prepared using RNA isolated from PBMCs. This same sample was also part of a study on T cells in Graves' hyperthyroidism and ophthalmopathy.

The sequenced sample was peripheral blood mononuclear cells (PBMCs), obtained at new diagnosis, from a patient treated with antithyroid drugs. The receptors stem from a woman in her thirties with Graves disease.

The table lists this clonotype with a few counts. The chain recombines TRBV7-9 with TRBJ2-3; D is undetermined. Trimming shortened V by 3 bases and J by 0 bases, and 16 bases separated the two germline ends. The length of the CDR3 is 17 residues. The germline V gene encodes CDR1 SEHNR and CDR2 FQNEAQ (reference sequence). CDR3 sequence (DNA): TGTGCCAGCAGCTTGTCTATTTCTGCGGTTAGCACAGATACGCAGTATTTT. As protein: CASSLSISAVSTDTQYF.

This clonotype was detected a few times. The chain uses TRBV20-1 and TRBJ1-1, with D hard to call. The length of the CDR3 is 14 residues. V lost 6 bases to trimming and J lost 0 bases, with 14 bases between them. Germline assignment: CDR1 DFQATT and CDR2 SNEGSKA (reference sequence). The CDR3 region has the DNA TGCAGTGCACGAAGTGGCAGCTTGAACACTGAAGCTTTCTTT. Amino acid sequence: CSARSGSLNTEAFF.

This clonotype was observed a handful of times. The chain couples TRBV6-1 to TRBJ1-5, with D unclear. V was trimmed by 4 bases and J by 4 bases, leaving 14 bases between them. From germline, CDR1 is MNHNS and CDR2 SASEGT. This CDR3 contains 15 residues. CDR3 region: CASSGPSYKNQPQHF. The CDR3 DNA is TGTGCCAGCAGTGGGCCCTCGTATAAGAATCAGCCCCAGCATTTT.

This clonotype was recorded many times. This chain uses TRBV28 with TRBJ2-7; the match to TRBD1 covers 9 bases. Germline V CDR1 and CDR2: MDHEN, SYDVKM. The CDR3 has 15 amino acids. Unmatched junction bases numbered 10, after V lost 6 bases and J lost 4 bases. CDR3 residues: CASSLYGTGRYEQYF. Here the CDR3 DNA reads TGTGCCAGCAGCCTTTACGGGACAGGGAGGTACGAGCAGTACTTC.

This clonotype was seen at least ten times. The chain combines TRBV24-1 with TRBJ2-5; 7 bases line up with TRBD1. Germline V gives CDR1 KGHDR, CDR2 SFDVKD. This CDR3 region has 15 residues. J lost 4 bases, V lost 7 bases, and 11 bases had no gene match. The CDR3 DNA sequence: TGTGCCACCAGCGCCCGGGACAGTCCCTCAGAGACCCAGTACTTC. Translated: CATSARDSPSETQYF.